Below are 30 T cell receptor beta chains sequenced from a single sample in a study of blood T cell repertoires in COVID-19. Clones were read by immunoSEQ multiplex PCR, and TCRdb kept only the in-frame ones, dropping some. This sample has 150,000 to 200,000 clones; 70% to 90% occur once, and the top ten carry over 0.85%. Sequenced: peripheral blood. These receptors all come from a man in his late teens or twenties with acute or convalescent COVID-19.

The chain has TRBV11-1 and TRBJ2-5, with 9 bases fitting TRBD2. Germline CDR1 and CDR2: SGHAT and FQDESV (reference sequence). The CDR3 totals 14 residues. V lost 3 bases, J lost 9 bases, and 8 bases stayed unmatched. The CDR3 sequence: CASSFLAGTFPQYF. Here the CDR3 DNA reads TGTGCCAGCAGCTTCCTAGCGGGGACCTTCCCCCAGTACTTC.

This sequence joins TRBV2 and TRBJ1-2, with 9 bases that match TRBD1. The germline gives CDR1 SNHLY, CDR2 FYNNEI. The CDR3 totals 14 residues. Trimming removed 6 bases from V and 7 bases from J; junction bases left unmatched: 9. The CDR3 coding sequence is TGTGCCAGCAGCGACTACAGGGGGCTGGTTGGCTACACCTTC. Encoded protein: CASSDYRGLVGYTF.

J is TRBJ1-1 and V is TRBV3-1 (or the pseudogene TRBV3-2); D not resolved. V was clipped by 2 bases and J by 2 bases, with 6 bases between them. Germline V gives CDR1 LGHDT, CDR2 YNNKEL (reference sequence). The CDR3 contains 13 residues. CDR3: CASSQFGNTEAFF. CDR3 nucleotide sequence: TGTGCCAGCAGCCAATTCGGTAACACTGAAGCTTTCTTT.

This rearrangement joins TRBV20-1 to TRBJ1-4; D is undetermined. Trimming removed 3 bases at V and 1 base at J, with 6 bases between. Germline loops: CDR1 DFQATT, CDR2 SNEGSKA (reference sequence). The CDR3 length is 13 residues. The DNA for the CDR3 is TGCAGTGCTAGTACGGTAACTAATGAAAAACTGTTTTTT. Its translation is CSASTVTNEKLFF.

This clone was seen only once. The rearrangement links TRBV7-9 to TRBJ2-7, with 7 bases aligning to TRBD1. There are 17 residues in the CDR3. The germline V gene encodes CDR1 SEHNR and CDR2 FQNEAQ (reference sequence). V shed 2 bases, J shed 2 bases, and the junction held 12 bases outside the gene matches. In DNA, the CDR3 is TGTGCCAGCAGCTTAACCAATACAGGGGAGAAAACCTACGAGCAGTACTTC. Translation gives CASSLTNTGEKTYEQYF.

CDR3 in amino acids: CASQGEAWNYGYTF. The DNA of the CDR3 is TGTGCCAGCCAGGGGGAGGCTTGGAACTATGGCTACACCTTC. V usage is TRBV6-5 and J usage is TRBJ1-2; TRBD1 aligns across 7 bases. CDR3 length: 14 amino acids. Germline CDR1 is MNHEY and CDR2 is SVGAGI. The ends lost 8 bases at V and 2 bases at J; junction bases unmatched: 8.

The J gene is TRBJ2-5, the V gene TRBV2; 7 bases fit TRBD1. The CDR3 is 15 residues long. Germline assignment: CDR1 SNHLY and CDR2 FYNNEI. Losses at the gene ends were 8 bases for V and 1 base for J; bases not matched to a gene: 10. The CDR3 here is CASGQQGSFQETQYF. The CDR3, as DNA: TGTGCCAGCGGTCAACAGGGGTCCTTCCAAGAGACCCAGTACTTC.

The genes are TRBV19 and TRBJ1-1; 7 bases are a match to TRBD1. The V segment lost 5 bases and the J segment 4 bases; nucleotides outside the gene matches: 4. CDR3 length: 13 amino acids. In germline, CDR1 is LNHDA, CDR2 SQIVND (reference sequence). This CDR3 reads CASSETGTTEAFF. Here the CDR3 DNA reads TGTGCCAGTAGTGAGACAGGGACCACTGAAGCTTTCTTT.

The chain is built from TRBV5-1 and TRBJ1-1; a possible D gene is TRBD1 (6 bases). V lost 3 bases and J 3 bases, leaving 15 bases between the germline ends. Germline V gene lookup returns CDR1 SGHRS and CDR2 YFSETQ. The CDR3 loop spans 15 amino acids. Here the CDR3 reads CASSWTTGRDTEAFF. As DNA, the CDR3 is TGCGCCAGCAGCTGGACGACAGGCCGGGACACTGAAGCTTTCTTT.

The chain uses TRBV6-5 and TRBJ2-5, with TRBD1 matching 7 bases. CDR3 length: 14 amino acids. Germline-derived CDR1 and CDR2 are MNHEY and SVGAGI. Unmatched junction bases numbered 7, after V lost 4 bases and J lost 5 bases. The chain's CDR3 is CASSSQGGRETQYF. The CDR3 coding sequence is TGTGCCAGCAGTTCGCAAGGGGGCCGGGAGACCCAGTACTTC.

This sequence joins TRBV11-2 and TRBJ2-5; 9 bases line up with TRBD2. V shed 2 bases, J shed 4 bases, and the junction held 8 bases outside the gene matches. The CDR3 consists of 16 residues. Germline CDR1 is SGHAT and CDR2 is FQNNGV. CDR3 DNA: TGTGCCAGCAGCTTAATGAGTAGCGGGGGCCGAGAGACCCAGTACTTC. Translating it yields CASSLMSSGGRETQYF.

The chain carries TRBV18 and TRBJ1-6; D is unresolved. CDR1 is KGHSH and CDR2 is LQKENI in the germline V gene. V lost 6 bases and J 5 bases, leaving 5 bases between the germline ends. The CDR3 runs to 12 residues. This chain's CDR3 is CASSRDNSPLHF. In DNA form, the CDR3 reads TGTGCCAGCTCTCGCGATAATTCACCCCTCCACTTT. Full variable domain (missing parts from reference TRBV18 and TRBJ1-6): NAGVMQNPRHLVRRRGQEARLRCSPMKGHSHVYWYRQLPEEGLKFMVYLQKENIIDESGMPKERFSAEFPKEGPSILRIQQVVRGDSAAYFCASSRDNSPLHFGNGTRLTVT.

The rearrangement uses TRBV5-1 and TRBJ1-3; tentative D call: TRBD1 (6 bases). Trimming removed 4 bases at V and 6 bases at J, with 20 bases between. Looked up from germline, CDR1 is SGHRS and CDR2 is YFSETQ. The CDR3 is made up of 16 amino acids. The CDR3 sequence is CASSLNPAGAANTIYF. CDR3 coding DNA: TGCGCCAGCAGCCTAAACCCAGCAGGGGCGGCAAACACCATATATTTT.

The chain combines TRBV7-2 with TRBJ1-5; a possible D gene is TRBD1 (6 bases). Trimming removed 5 bases at V and 4 bases at J, with 12 bases between. The CDR3 spans 14 residues. Germline CDR1 and CDR2: SGHTA and FQGNSA. The CDR3 DNA reads as TGTGCCAGCAGCCCCGGGACAATTAATCAGCCCCAGCATTTT. Protein: CASSPGTINQPQHF.

The J gene is TRBJ2-7, the V gene TRBV30; no definite D call. Germline lookup yields CDR1 GTSNPN and CDR2 SVGIG (reference sequence). The germline V and J ends were trimmed by 4 bases and 3 bases, with 7 bases remaining between them. This CDR3 comprises 11 residues. The CDR3, as DNA: TGTGCCTGGATGGGCAACTACGAGCAGTACTTC. Protein: CAWMGNYEQYF.

V and J are TRBV5-6 and TRBJ1-1, with no clear D. Germline lookup yields CDR1 SGHDT and CDR2 YYEEEE. The CDR3 has 14 residues. V lost 0 bases to trimming and J lost 2 bases, with 8 bases between them. CDR3 coding DNA: TGTGCCAGCAGCTTGGGGTCGGGAAACACTGAAGCTTTCTTT. This translates into CASSLGSGNTEAFF. The complete variable domain, with remaining parts taken from reference TRBV5-6 and TRBJ1-1, reads DAGVTQSPTHLIKTRGQQVTLRCSPKSGHDTVSWYQQALGQGPQFIFQYYEEEERQRGNFPDRFSGHQFPNYSSELNVNALLLGDSALYLCASSLGSGNTEAFFGQGTRLTVV.

This clone turned up a few times. The chain uses TRBV29-1 and TRBJ1-2, with D possibly matching TRBD1 (5 bases). The length of the CDR3 is 14 residues. V shed 4 bases and J shed 8 bases, with 20 bases lying between them. Germline assignment: CDR1 SQVTM and CDR2 ANQGSEA. The CDR3 region has the DNA TGCAGCGTTGGTCGGGGGGACGTACTTCGGGGCTACACCTTC. Residues: CSVGRGDVLRGYTF.

V usage is TRBV6-5 and J usage is TRBJ1-6; TRBD1 might be the D (6 bases). The length of the CDR3 is 14 residues. The V gene lost 5 bases and the J gene lost 8 bases, with 13 bases spanning the gap. The V gene's germline CDR1 is MNHEY and CDR2 SVGAGI. CDR3: CASSINHRDSPLHF. In DNA form, the CDR3 reads TGTGCCAGCAGTATAAACCACAGGGATTCACCCCTCCACTTT.

The chain links TRBV11-2 to TRBJ1-5; tentatively, D is TRBD1 (5 bases). This CDR3 comprises 14 residues. Trimming stripped 1 base from V and 5 bases from J, with 9 bases between. Per germline, CDR1 SGHAT and CDR2 FQNNGV. The CDR3 is CASSLGGRYQPQHF. Written as DNA, the CDR3 is TGTGCCAGCAGCTTAGGGGGGAGGTATCAGCCCCAGCATTTT.

The V call is TRBV9, the J call TRBJ2-5, with 10 bases matching TRBD1. This CDR3 has 13 residues. Trimming at V came to 3 bases and at J to 4 bases, leaving 0 bases not matched to a gene. The V gene's germline CDR1 is SGDLS and CDR2 YYNGEE. CDR3 protein: CASSGQGAETQYF. The CDR3 DNA reads TGTGCCAGCAGCGGACAGGGGGCAGAGACCCAGTACTTC.

This clone was counted a single time. The chain combines TRBV9 with TRBJ1-2; D is uncertain. The V end lost 2 bases, the J end lost 2 bases, and 13 bases lay between the germline ends. The CDR3 extends over 15 amino acids. Germline CDR1 reads SGDLS; CDR2 reads YYNGEE. The CDR3 nucleotides read TGTGCCAGCAGCGTGGGAGGAGGGCGAAACTATGGCTACACCTTC. It is translated as CASSVGGGRNYGYTF. Variable domain in full (rest from reference TRBV9 and TRBJ1-2): DSGVTQTPKHLITATGQRVTLRCSPRSGDLSVYWYQQSLDQGLQFLIQYYNGEERAKGNILERFSAQQFPDLHSELNLSSLELGDSALYFCASSVGGGRNYGYTFGSGTRLTVV.

This clone occurred once. The sample has other DNA sequences that encode this CDR3 too. This sequence joins TRBV28 and TRBJ2-7; 7 bases line up with TRBD2. The CDR3 loop spans 12 amino acids. CDR1 is MDHEN, CDR2 SYDVKM, per germline. CDR3 coding DNA: TGTGCCAGCTCCGACGGGGACTACGAGCAGTACGTT. It codes for CASSDGDYEQYV.

The chain uses TRBV28 and TRBJ2-7, with TRBD1 as a possible D gene (5 bases). The CDR3 has 13 residues. Germline values: CDR1 MDHEN, CDR2 SYDVKM. With 6 bases removed from V and 2 bases from J, the gap between germline ends came to 11 bases. The chain's CDR3 is CASRTASAYEQYV. CDR3 bases: TGTGCCAGCAGGACAGCGTCGGCCTACGAGCAGTACGTC.

J is TRBJ2-2 and V is TRBV6-5, with D perhaps matching TRBD1 (5 bases). Trimming cost V 6 bases and J 2 bases, with 10 bases left between them. This CDR3 spans 14 amino acids. Germline-derived CDR1 and CDR2 are MNHEY and SVGAGI. The CDR3 is CASRRDRNTGELFF. The CDR3, as DNA: TGTGCCAGCAGACGCGACAGAAACACCGGGGAGCTGTTTTTT.

The chain recombines TRBV7-2 with TRBJ1-5; 8 bases line up with TRBD1. The CDR3 is 13 amino acids. Germline lookup yields CDR1 SGHTA and CDR2 FQGNSA. V lost 5 bases and J lost 7; bases outside the gene matches: 4. In DNA, the CDR3 is TGTGCCAGCAGCGACAGGGGAGGACAGCCCCAGCATTTT. Translation: CASSDRGGQPQHF.

The chain is built from TRBV12-3 or TRBV12-4 and TRBJ2-5, with a weak D call TRBD2 (6 bases). The CDR3 is made up of 13 amino acids. Trimming took off 6 bases at V and 4 bases at J, with 12 bases between the two ends. The CDR3 DNA reads TGTGCCAGCAGCCCTCCCGGGGGAGAGACCCAGTACTTC. Translation gives CASSPPGGETQYF.

The chain's CDR3 is CASSEPLAGVTDTQYF. DNA for the CDR3: TGTGCCAGCAGTGAGCCCCTAGCGGGGGTCACAGATACGCAGTATTTT. V gene TRBV25-1 combines with J gene TRBJ2-3; TRBD2 matches at 10 bases. Losses at the gene ends were 3 bases for V and 2 bases for J; bases not matched to a gene: 5. The CDR3 length is 16 residues. Germline V CDR1 and CDR2: MGHDK, SYGVNS.

V and J are TRBV19 and TRBJ2-1; TRBD1 matches at 7 bases. V lost 3 bases and J lost 3; bases outside the gene matches: 2. The CDR3 has 14 amino acids. Germline assignment: CDR1 LNHDA and CDR2 SQIVND (reference sequence). The CDR3 loop is CASSMRDSYNEQFF. CDR3 in DNA: TGTGCCAGTAGTATGAGGGACAGCTACAATGAGCAGTTCTTC.

This clone appeared once. This CDR3 reads CASRAGNTEAFF. The CDR3 DNA reads as TGTGCCAGTAGGGCAGGGAACACTGAAGCTTTCTTT. This chain joins TRBV19 and TRBJ1-1, with D unresolved. This CDR3 is 12 amino acids long. Trimming pared 6 bases from V and 1 base from J, leaving 6 bases between. Germline V gene data show CDR1 as LNHDA and CDR2 as SQIVND (reference sequence). Together with reference TRBV19 and TRBJ1-1, the CDR3 gives the full variable domain: DGGITQSPKYLFRKEGQNVTLSCEQNLNHDAMYWYRQDPGQGLRLIYYSQIVNDFQKGDIAEGYSVSREKKESFPLTVTSAQKNPTAFYLCASRAGNTEAFFGQGTRLTVV.

This chain uses TRBV6-5 with TRBJ2-7, with 7 positions matching TRBD2. The CDR3 spans 14 residues. V shed 8 bases and J 2 bases; nucleotides not matched to a gene: 9. CDR1 MNHEY and CDR2 SVGAGI come from the germline V gene. The CDR3 DNA follows: TGTGCCAGCCTGACCCGGGGGGTACCCTACGAGCAGTACTTC. This codes for CASLTRGVPYEQYF.